Given below is one T cell receptor (beta chain) in context. Its antigen remains undetermined. No base quality information exists; no much larger clone differs at one position. This specimen belongs to a study of technical replicates of blood from a few donors (dated by TCRdb to 2016 to 2017). Libraries were constructed by the immunoSEQ multiplex PCR assay. In TCRdb, the immuneACCESS table is reduced to in-frame sequences with V and J assigned. These tables do not hold every clone; where another copy was compared, an unresolved V gene accounts for under half, and the others remain unexplained. For this sample there are tens of thousands of clones; 85% to 95% appear just once. Together, the top ten hold approximately 5% of the sample. Sequenced input: PBMCs. The sequence was obtained from a human donor in good health. Some clones in this sample may be carry-over from other donors' samples.

CDR3 region: CASSPSFGQGADNSPLHF. The nucleotide sequence is TGTGCCAGCTCACCATCTTTTGGACAGGGGGCGGATAATTCACCCCTCCACTTT. The chain is encoded by TRBV18 joined to TRBJ1-6; TRBD1 agrees with 11 junctional bases. Relative to germline, V is missing 2 bases and J is missing 5 bases, with 8 bases of the junction outside any gene match. There are 18 amino acids in the CDR3, from cysteine to phenylalanine inclusive. Of all the DNA, just the CDR3 is kept, 54 bases in frame from base 1. CDR1 and CDR2 (KGHSH, LQKENI) derive from the germline V gene.